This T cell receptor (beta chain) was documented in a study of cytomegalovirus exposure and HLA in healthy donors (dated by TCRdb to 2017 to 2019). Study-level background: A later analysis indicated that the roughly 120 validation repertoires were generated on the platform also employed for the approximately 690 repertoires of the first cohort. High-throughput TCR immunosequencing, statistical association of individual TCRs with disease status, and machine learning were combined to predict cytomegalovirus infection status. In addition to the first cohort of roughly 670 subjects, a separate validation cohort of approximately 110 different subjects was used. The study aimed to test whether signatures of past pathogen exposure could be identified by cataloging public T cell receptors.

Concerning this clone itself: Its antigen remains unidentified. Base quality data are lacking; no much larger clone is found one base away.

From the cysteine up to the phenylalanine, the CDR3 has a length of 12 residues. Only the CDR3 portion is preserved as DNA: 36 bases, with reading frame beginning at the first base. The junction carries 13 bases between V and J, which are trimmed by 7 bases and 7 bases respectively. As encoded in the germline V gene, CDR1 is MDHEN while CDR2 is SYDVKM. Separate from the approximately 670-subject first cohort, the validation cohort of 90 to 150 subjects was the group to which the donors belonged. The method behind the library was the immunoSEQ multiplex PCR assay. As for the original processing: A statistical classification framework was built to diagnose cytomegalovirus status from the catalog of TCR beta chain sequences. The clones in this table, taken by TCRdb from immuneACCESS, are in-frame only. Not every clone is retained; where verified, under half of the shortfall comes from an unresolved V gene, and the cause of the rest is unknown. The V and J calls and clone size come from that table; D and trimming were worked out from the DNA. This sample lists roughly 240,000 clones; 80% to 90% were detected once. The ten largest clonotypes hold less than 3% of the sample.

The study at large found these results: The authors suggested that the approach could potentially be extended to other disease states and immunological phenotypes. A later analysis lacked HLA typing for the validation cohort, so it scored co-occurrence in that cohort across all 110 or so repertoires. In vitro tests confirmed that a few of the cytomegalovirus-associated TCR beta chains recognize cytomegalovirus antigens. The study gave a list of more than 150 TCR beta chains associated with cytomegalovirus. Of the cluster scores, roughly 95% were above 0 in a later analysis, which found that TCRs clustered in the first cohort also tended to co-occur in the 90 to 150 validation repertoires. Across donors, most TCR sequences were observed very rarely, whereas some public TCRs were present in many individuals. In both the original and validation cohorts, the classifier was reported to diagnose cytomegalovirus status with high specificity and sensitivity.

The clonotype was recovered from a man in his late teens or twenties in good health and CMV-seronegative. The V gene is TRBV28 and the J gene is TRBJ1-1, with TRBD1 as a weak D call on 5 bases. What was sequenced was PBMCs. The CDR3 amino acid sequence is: CASKSGRDEAFF. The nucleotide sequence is TGTGCCAGCAAGTCGGGGCGGGATGAAGCTTTCTTT.